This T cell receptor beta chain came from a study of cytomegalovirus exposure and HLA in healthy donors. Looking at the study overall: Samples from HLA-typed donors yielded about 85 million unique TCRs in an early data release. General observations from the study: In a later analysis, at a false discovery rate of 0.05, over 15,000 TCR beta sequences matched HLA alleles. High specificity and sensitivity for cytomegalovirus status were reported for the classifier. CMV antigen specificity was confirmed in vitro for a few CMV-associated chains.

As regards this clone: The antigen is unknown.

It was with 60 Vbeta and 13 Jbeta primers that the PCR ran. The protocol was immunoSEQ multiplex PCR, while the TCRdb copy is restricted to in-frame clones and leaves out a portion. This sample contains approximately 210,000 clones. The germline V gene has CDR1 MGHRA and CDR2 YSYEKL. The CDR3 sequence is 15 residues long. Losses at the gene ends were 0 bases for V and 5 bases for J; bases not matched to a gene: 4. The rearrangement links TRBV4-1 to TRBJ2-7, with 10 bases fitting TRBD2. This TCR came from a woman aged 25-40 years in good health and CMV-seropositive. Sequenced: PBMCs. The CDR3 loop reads CASSQESAGGHEQYF. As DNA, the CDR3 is TGCGCCAGCAGCCAAGAGTCAGCGGGGGGGCACGAGCAGTACTTC.